These 16 T cell receptor beta chains were sequenced from one sample in a study of T-cell reconstitution after alpha-beta-depleted transplantation in children. Researchers prepared the TCRbeta library using unique molecular identifiers, the study reports. TCRdb reprocessed the PCR reads with MiXCR, giving one entry per CDR3 protein. This sample carries 550,000 to 600,000 distinct CDR3 sequences, around 23% of them seen once, and the ten largest clones take less than 15%. This material consisted of PBMCs, mostly from graft donor cells, taken 360 days after TCRalphabeta/CD19-depleted stem cell transplant. These receptors came from a boy under two years old who had a stem cell transplant for acute myeloid leukemia, so the T cells may come from the graft donor.

The chain couples TRBV9 to TRBJ1-4, with D unresolved. Germline V gene sequence: CDR1 SGDLS, CDR2 YYNGEE. Trimming removed 0 bases at V and 8 bases at J, with 17 bases between. CDR3 length equals 16 residues. The CDR3, as DNA: TGTGCCAGCAGCGTAGGGAGGGAGGGAACGAGAGAAAAACTGTTTTTT. Protein: CASSVGREGTREKLFF.

This clonotype was observed many times. The chain combines TRBV20-1 with TRBJ1-6, with a weak D call TRBD1 (6 bases). This CDR3 has 14 residues. With 0 bases removed from V and 8 bases from J, the gap between germline ends came to 11 bases. Germline loops: CDR1 DFQATT, CDR2 SNEGSKA (reference sequence). DNA of the CDR3: TGCAGTGCTAGAGAGACAGGACGGGATTCACCCCTCCACTTT. It specifies CSARETGRDSPLHF.

The V and J genes are TRBV11-1 and TRBJ2-7; perhaps TRBD1 as D (7 bases). The CDR3 is 17 residues long. Germline CDR1 SGHAT, CDR2 FQDESV (reference sequence). V was cut by 3 bases and J by 5 bases, with 23 bases left in between. CDR3 amino acids: CASSFQHRGGNRDEQYF. The CDR3 nucleotides are TGTGCCAGCAGCTTTCAGCACAGGGGAGGAAATAGGGACGAGCAGTACTTC.

This clonotype was picked up many times. The chain combines TRBV6-1 with TRBJ1-3, with D perhaps TRBD1 (6 bases). CDR3 size: 15 residues. The germline V and J ends were trimmed by 3 bases and 0 bases, with 9 bases remaining between them. Germline assignment: CDR1 MNHNS and CDR2 SASEGT. The chain's CDR3 is CASSDDRNSGNTIYF. CDR3 nucleotide sequence: TGTGCCAGCAGTGACGACAGGAACTCTGGAAACACCATATATTTT.

Many counts were recorded for this clonotype. The V call is TRBV21-1, the J call TRBJ2-1; TRBD1 was called by the table and not checked on the DNA. TRBV21-1 constitutes a pseudogene. CDR3 length: 18 amino acids. The CDR3 DNA reads as TGTGCCAGCAGCAAAATGCGAACTCAGGGGGCGCCAGACAATGAGCAGTTCTTC. Translating gives CASSKMRTQGAPDNEQFF.

The table lists this clonotype with many counts. The V call is TRBV12-3 or TRBV12-4, the J call TRBJ1-1, with a possible D match to TRBD1 (6 bases). V lost 6 bases, J lost 5 bases, and 13 bases lay in between. The CDR3 spans 13 residues. CDR3 sequence: CASSRAGATEAFF. The CDR3 DNA is TGTGCCAGCAGCCGGGCGGGGGCTACTGAAGCTTTCTTT.

The gene calls are TRBV12-3 or TRBV12-4 and TRBJ2-4; the D gene is possibly TRBD2 (7 bases). With 4 bases removed from V and 0 bases from J, the gap between germline ends came to 22 bases. CDR3 size: 19 residues. CDR3 DNA: TGTGCCAGCAGTTGGGGGGGCAGGCCTCACCATCTAGCCAAAAACATTCAGTACTTC. Its translation is CASSWGGRPHHLAKNIQYF.

This clonotype was seen repeatedly, ten times or more. This sequence joins TRBV29-1 and TRBJ2-7; tentatively, D is TRBD1 (6 bases). CDR3 length equals 13 residues. Germline V lookup: CDR1 SQVTM, CDR2 ANQGSEA. Trimming removed 7 bases from V and 1 base from J, with 14 bases in between. CDR3 loop: CSGVVRGSYEQYF. The CDR3 nucleotides are TGCAGCGGGGTAGTCAGGGGTTCCTACGAGCAGTACTTC.

V is TRBV12-3 or TRBV12-4 and J is TRBJ2-5, with D unclear. V lost 7 bases to trimming and J lost 2 bases, with 14 bases between them. The CDR3 has 14 amino acids. The CDR3: CASTLRARQETQYF. CDR3 sequence (DNA): TGTGCCAGCACTCTAAGGGCGAGGCAAGAGACCCAGTACTTC.

The table lists this clonotype with a few counts. The chain's CDR3 is CASSLGAGVGYTF. The CDR3 bases are TGTGCCAGCAGCCTTGGGGCAGGGGTTGGCTACACCTTC. This chain links TRBV12-3 or TRBV12-4 with TRBJ1-2, with TRBD1 as a possible D gene (6 bases). The CDR3 is made up of 13 amino acids. V shed 6 bases and J shed 7 bases, with 15 bases lying between them.

Only a few counts were recorded for this clonotype. V is TRBV10-2 and J is TRBJ2-3, with D perhaps matching TRBD1 or TRBD2 (5 bases each). V gave up 6 bases and J gave up 2 bases, with 15 bases separating them. CDR3 length: 15 amino acids. Germline assignment: CDR1 WSHSY and CDR2 SAAADI. CDR3 nucleotide sequence: TGCGCCAGCAGGATGGGACCTTACCACACAGATACGCAGTATTTT. Residues: CASRMGPYHTDTQYF.

The V gene is TRBV21-1, the J gene TRBJ1-5; the table calls TRBD1, which could not be checked here. TRBV21-1 is marked as a pseudogene. The CDR3 loop spans 17 amino acids. As DNA, the CDR3 is TGTGCCAGCAGCCTTCGACAGGGGTTGAATAGCAATCAGCCCCAGCATTTT. Its translation: CASSLRQGLNSNQPQHF.

This chain uses TRBV20-1 with TRBJ2-7, with D possibly matching TRBD1 (6 bases). Trimming took off 3 bases at V and 7 bases at J, with 16 bases between the two ends. This CDR3 region has 13 residues. Germline V gene sequence: CDR1 DFQATT, CDR2 SNEGSKA (reference sequence). Here the CDR3 DNA reads TGCAGTGCTAGGACGGTGGACAGAAGGGAGCAGTACTTC. It encodes CSARTVDRREQYF.

This clonotype was counted between two and nine times. V usage is TRBV20-1 and J usage is TRBJ1-6; D is unresolved. V dropped 2 bases and J dropped 9 bases, with 11 bases sitting between them. Per germline, CDR1 DFQATT and CDR2 SNEGSKA (reference sequence). This CDR3 contains 13 residues. In DNA, the CDR3 is TGCAGTGCTAGAAACCACGAGGGTTCACCCCTCCACTTT. Its protein product is CSARNHEGSPLHF.

The chain has TRBV28 and TRBJ2-3, with D hard to call. Trimming pared 9 bases from V and 0 bases from J, leaving 4 bases between. The CDR3 consists of 11 residues. Germline V lookup: CDR1 MDHEN, CDR2 SYDVKM. The CDR3 sequence: CASDSTDTQYF. In DNA form, the CDR3 reads TGTGCCAGTGACAGCACAGATACGCAGTATTTT.

This clonotype turned up a few times. V usage is TRBV20-1 and J usage is TRBJ1-5; D remains unclear. This CDR3 has 15 amino acids. The V gene's germline CDR1 is DFQATT and CDR2 SNEGSKA (reference sequence). V shed 0 bases and J shed 0 bases, with 9 bases lying between them. The CDR3 bases are TGCAGTGCTAGAGATCCAGTCCCTAGCAATCAGCCCCAGCATTTT. It is translated as CSARDPVPSNQPQHF.